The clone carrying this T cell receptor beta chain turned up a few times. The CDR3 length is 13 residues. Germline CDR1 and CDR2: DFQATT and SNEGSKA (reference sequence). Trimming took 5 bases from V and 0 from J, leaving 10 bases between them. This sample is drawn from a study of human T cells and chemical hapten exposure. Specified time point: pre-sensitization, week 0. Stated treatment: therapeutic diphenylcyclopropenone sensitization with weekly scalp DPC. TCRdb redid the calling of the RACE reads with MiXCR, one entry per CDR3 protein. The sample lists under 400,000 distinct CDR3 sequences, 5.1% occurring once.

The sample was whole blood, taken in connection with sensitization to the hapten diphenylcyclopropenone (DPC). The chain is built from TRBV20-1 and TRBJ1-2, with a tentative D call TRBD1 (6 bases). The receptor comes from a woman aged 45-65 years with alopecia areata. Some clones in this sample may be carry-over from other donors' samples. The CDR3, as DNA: TGCAGTGCTCCCAGGGGTGCTAACTATGGCTACACCTTC. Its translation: CSAPRGANYGYTF.